Listed below are T cell receptor beta chains from one sample, sequenced in a study of cytomegalovirus exposure and HLA in healthy donors. Assay: immunoSEQ multiplex PCR; the TCRdb copy retains only in-frame clones and omits some. The table includes roughly 78,000 clones, under 70% detected once. Sequencing used PBMCs. Receptors were obtained from a man aged 25-45 years in good health and CMV-seropositive. Both conserved end residues are part of each CDR3. The order of the fields is D gene, J gene, CDR3 length, V gene, clone size, CDR3 DNA, CDR3 protein. The D gene is left open where the match is weak. Size is omitted from some rows. Given values are once, few, many or a class for expanded clones.

d_gene: TRBD1; j_gene: TRBJ1-1; len: 14; v_gene: TRBV6-1; abundance: -; CDR3nt: TGTGCCAGCAGGTTACAGGGGGCGCATAATGAAGCTTTCTTT; CDR3aa: CASRLQGAHNEAFF
d_gene: -; j_gene: TRBJ2-7; len: 13; v_gene: TRBV4-1; abundance: -; CDR3nt: TGCGCCAGCAGCGGTCAGGGGTCCCACGAGCAGTACTTC; CDR3aa: CASSGQGSHEQYF
d_gene: -; j_gene: TRBJ2-7; len: 13; v_gene: TRBV30; abundance: -; CDR3nt: TGTGCCTGGAGCCGGGACAACTCCTACGAGCAGTACTTC; CDR3aa: CAWSRDNSYEQYF
d_gene: -; j_gene: TRBJ2-5; len: 14; v_gene: TRBV19; abundance: -; CDR3nt: TGTGCCAGTAGTATAGAAAGAGAACAAGAGACCCAGTACTTC; CDR3aa: CASSIEREQETQYF
d_gene: -; j_gene: TRBJ1-6; len: 13; v_gene: TRBV7-9; abundance: -; CDR3nt: TGTGCCAGCAGCTTAGCCAGGGATTCACCCCTCCACTTT; CDR3aa: CASSLARDSPLHF
d_gene: -; j_gene: TRBJ2-3; len: 15; v_gene: TRBV19; abundance: -; CDR3nt: TGTGCCAGTACATTGGGCAGGGTCCCCACAGATACGCAGTATTTT; CDR3aa: CASTLGRVPTDTQYF
d_gene: -; j_gene: TRBJ2-7; len: 17; v_gene: TRBV4-1; abundance: few; CDR3nt: TGCGCCAGCAGCCAAGTAGCGGGGACAGGGACTCAGTACGAGCAGTACTTC; CDR3aa: CASSQVAGTGTQYEQYF
d_gene: -; j_gene: TRBJ1-2; len: 16; v_gene: TRBV4-2; abundance: few; CDR3nt: TGTGCCAGCAGCCCATTGGATAAGGGGGTAGGCTATGGCTACACCTTC; CDR3aa: CASSPLDKGVGYGYTF
d_gene: TRBD1; j_gene: TRBJ1-1; len: 15; v_gene: TRBV5-6; abundance: -; CDR3nt: TGTGCCAGCAGCCCCGGGGACAGGGAGAACACTGAAGCTTTCTTT; CDR3aa: CASSPGDRENTEAFF
d_gene: -; j_gene: TRBJ2-7; len: 13; v_gene: TRBV30; abundance: -; CDR3nt: TGTGCCTGGAGGGGGGCCAGCTCCTACGAGCAGTACTTC; CDR3aa: CAWRGASSYEQYF
d_gene: -; j_gene: TRBJ1-4; len: 14; v_gene: TRBV4-1; abundance: few; CDR3nt: TGCGCCAGCAGCCAAGCCCTCAGAAACGAAAAACTGTTTTTT; CDR3aa: CASSQALRNEKLFF
d_gene: -; j_gene: TRBJ1-3; len: 12; v_gene: TRBV19; abundance: -; CDR3nt: TGTGCCAGTTCGACATTTGGAAACACCATATATTTT; CDR3aa: CASSTFGNTIYF
d_gene: -; j_gene: TRBJ2-5; len: 13; v_gene: TRBV5-1; abundance: -; CDR3nt: TGCGCCAGCAGCAGTACAGGGTTCGAGACCCAGTACTTC; CDR3aa: CASSSTGFETQYF
d_gene: -; j_gene: TRBJ2-7; len: 15; v_gene: TRBV12-1; abundance: -; CDR3nt: TGTGCCAGCAGCGAACCGGGACTAGGAGTCCACGAGCAGTACTTC; CDR3aa: CASSEPGLGVHEQYF
d_gene: -; j_gene: TRBJ2-3; len: 13; v_gene: TRBV30; abundance: -; CDR3nt: TGTGCCTGGAGTGTACGCGCGAGAGATACGCAGTATTTT; CDR3aa: CAWSVRARDTQYF
d_gene: TRBD2; j_gene: TRBJ2-7; len: 18; v_gene: TRBV11-3; abundance: -; CDR3nt: TGTGCCAGCAGCTTAGAGGGCCGCCTAGGGGCGGGAGCTGGCGAGCAGTATTTC; CDR3aa: CASSLEGRLGAGAGEQYF
d_gene: -; j_gene: TRBJ2-2; len: 15; v_gene: TRBV19; abundance: -; CDR3nt: TGTGCTACAAGGTGGCGGGTTTCGGGAGCCGGGGAGCTGTTTTTT; CDR3aa: CATRWRVSGAGELFF
d_gene: TRBD1; j_gene: TRBJ1-1; len: 15; v_gene: TRBV27; abundance: -; CDR3nt: TGTGCCAGCAGTACACAGGGGGCTATGAACACTGAAGCTTTCTTT; CDR3aa: CASSTQGAMNTEAFF
d_gene: TRBD2; j_gene: TRBJ2-7; len: 16; v_gene: TRBV6-6; abundance: -; CDR3nt: TGTGCCAGCAGTTACAGCTCCGGGAGGGAGGGCTACGAGCAGTACTTC; CDR3aa: CASSYSSGREGYEQYF
d_gene: -; j_gene: TRBJ2-2; len: 16; v_gene: TRBV10-1; abundance: -; CDR3nt: TGCGCCTGCAGTATATCCAGTGGTGCGAACACCGGGGAGCTGTTTTTT; CDR3aa: CACSISSGANTGELFF
d_gene: TRBD1; j_gene: TRBJ1-5; len: 16; v_gene: TRBV28; abundance: -; CDR3nt: TGTGCCAGCAGTTTCCTTGGACAGGGAAATTCGCAGCCCCAGCATTTT; CDR3aa: CASSFLGQGNSQPQHF
d_gene: TRBD1; j_gene: TRBJ2-7; len: 15; v_gene: TRBV4-1; abundance: -; CDR3nt: TGCGCCAGCAGCCAGGGGACAGGCACAACCTACGAGCAGTACTTC; CDR3aa: CASSQGTGTTYEQYF
d_gene: -; j_gene: TRBJ2-2; len: 12; v_gene: TRBV30; abundance: -; CDR3nt: TGTGCCTGGTGCCTAAACACCGGGGAGCTGTTTTTT; CDR3aa: CAWCLNTGELFF
d_gene: -; j_gene: TRBJ2-3; len: 13; v_gene: TRBV6-5; abundance: -; CDR3nt: TGTGCCAGCACCCACCCAACTACAGATACGCAGTATTTT; CDR3aa: CASTHPTTDTQYF